This T cell receptor (beta chain) was sequenced during a study of OX40 agonist ivuxolimab in advanced cancers. Across the whole study: Prior anti-PD-1, anti-PD-L1 or anti-CTLA-4 therapy was allowed; 35% to 40% had some.

Clones were read by immunoSEQ multiplex PCR, and TCRdb kept only the in-frame ones, dropping some. The profile shows more than 60,000 clones, 65% to 85% of them singletons. This CDR3 is 10 amino acids long. Trimming shortened V by 5 bases and J by 11 bases, and 9 bases separated the two germline ends. Germline V CDR1 and CDR2: SEHNR, FQNEAQ (reference sequence). Autoimmune disease history or systemic immunosuppression disqualified patients. Turning to this clone: The antigen remains undetermined.

Study findings and constraints: Expansion of clones was among the lowest in partial responders at 0.1-3.0 mg/kg. CD8+ T cells (on average) carried more expanded clones than CD4+ T cells.

The sample here was CD4+ or CD8+ T cells sorted from blood, taken in a trial of the OX40 agonist ivuxolimab. The origin of this receptor is an adult with an advanced solid tumor such as melanoma, head and neck, liver or kidney cancer. The chain is built from TRBV7-9 and TRBJ2-5; no reliable D call. The CDR3 DNA reads as TGTGCCAGCAGCCCCCTGGAGCAGTACTTC. This sequence encodes CASSPLEQYF. Complete variable domain (other parts from reference TRBV7-9 and TRBJ2-5): DTGVSQNPRHKITKRGQNVTFRCDPISEHNRLYWYRQTLGQGPEFLTYFQNEAQLEKSRLLSDRFSAERPKGSFSTLEIQRTEQGDSAMYLCASSPLEQYFGPGTRLLVL.